This T cell receptor beta chain was sequenced during a study of T cell responses to AZD1222 COVID-19 vaccine. The CDR3 has 13 amino acids. The V gene lost 6 bases and the J gene lost 0 bases, with 8 bases spanning the gap. The assay was immunoSEQ multiplex PCR, and TCRdb's table has in-frame clones only and misses some. Among 98,000 or so clones listed, approximately 89% were seen once. The sequencing used peripheral blood, collected on day 0 of MenACWY control vaccination. The clonotype was recovered from an adult in good health. The chain joins TRBV12-3 or TRBV12-4 to TRBJ1-1; no clear D gene. The chain's CDR3 is CASRPVMNTEAFF. DNA for the CDR3: TGTGCCAGCAGACCGGTCATGAACACTGAAGCTTTCTTT.